The 17 T cell receptor beta chains in this list originate from one sample, sequenced in a study of blood T cell repertoires in COVID-19. Generated by immunoSEQ multiplex PCR, the TCRdb table keeps only in-frame clones and is missing some. The sample lists 150,000 to 200,000 clones, approximately 86% occurring once. The sequenced material came from peripheral blood. These receptors were taken from a man between 65 and 79 years old with acute or convalescent COVID-19.

The V call is TRBV12-3 or TRBV12-4, the J call TRBJ1-6; D is undetermined. V was shortened by 2 bases and J by 14 bases, with 4 bases between the two germline ends. The CDR3 is made up of 10 amino acids. As DNA, the CDR3 is TGTGCCAGCAGTTTAATAACCCTCCACTTT. It encodes CASSLITLHF.

V usage is TRBV12-3 or TRBV12-4 and J usage is TRBJ1-1; 8 bases map to TRBD1. This CDR3 spans 12 amino acids. J was trimmed by 5 bases and V by 5 bases; bases with no gene match: 1. The CDR3 spells CASSRQGTEAFF. DNA for the CDR3: TGTGCCAGCAGTCGACAGGGGACTGAAGCTTTCTTT.

This sequence joins TRBV5-6 and TRBJ2-3, with D perhaps matching TRBD1 (5 bases). Trimming shortened V by 7 bases and J by 4 bases, and 16 bases separated the two germline ends. The germline gives CDR1 SGHDT, CDR2 YYEEEE. CDR3 length: 14 residues. The CDR3 DNA is TGTGCCAGCTCCGCCAAGGGGCGCGCAGATACGCAGTATTTT. Its translation: CASSAKGRADTQYF.

The chain joins TRBV9 to TRBJ2-1; 8 bases align to TRBD2. The germline gives CDR1 SGDLS, CDR2 YYNGEE. The CDR3 spans 16 residues. Trimming removed 0 bases from V and 8 bases from J; junction bases left unmatched: 10. The CDR3 is CASSVDRRGGWDEQFF. CDR3 nucleotide sequence: TGTGCCAGCAGCGTAGATCGGCGCGGGGGGTGGGATGAGCAGTTCTTC.

The chain combines TRBV6-5 with TRBJ1-6; D is uncertain. The CDR3 loop spans 15 amino acids. Germline V lookup: CDR1 MNHEY, CDR2 SVGAGI. V gave up 0 bases and J gave up 7 bases, with 10 bases separating them. DNA of the CDR3: TGTGCCAGCAGTTACTCGATCAGGTTAAATTCACCCCTCCACTTT. It encodes CASSYSIRLNSPLHF.

J is TRBJ2-7 and V is TRBV4-3; 10 bases fit TRBD1. Germline-derived CDR1 and CDR2 are LGHNA and YSLEER. The CDR3 runs 17 residues. V was clipped by 3 bases and J by 7 bases; unmatched bases: 15. This CDR3 reads CASSHDLTGTGVGEQYF. DNA for the CDR3: TGCGCCAGCAGCCATGATTTAACCGGGACAGGGGTTGGTGAGCAGTACTTC.

This rearrangement joins TRBV4-3 to TRBJ2-5, with 7 nucleotides matching TRBD2. The V gene's germline CDR1 is LGHNA and CDR2 YSLEER. V was pared by 4 bases and J by 7 bases, with 9 bases of the junction left unmatched. This CDR3 region has 14 residues. CDR3 amino acids: CASSLGGTGGTQYF. The DNA of the CDR3 is TGCGCCAGCAGCCTCGGGGGGACCGGGGGGACCCAGTACTTC.

This chain links TRBV29-1 with TRBJ2-5; 8 nucleotides match TRBD2. The CDR3 loop spans 14 amino acids. The V and J ends lost 4 bases and 5 bases, in that order; junction bases with no gene match: 9. The germline CDR1 and CDR2 sequences are SQVTM and ANQGSEA. CDR3 region: CSVVPGGFRETQYF. The CDR3 DNA sequence: TGCAGCGTTGTCCCGGGAGGGTTCCGGGAGACCCAGTACTTC.

A single count supports this clone. The chain employs TRBV6-5 and TRBJ2-7, with TRBD2 matching over 7 bases. The CDR3 consists of 14 residues. The germline CDR1 and CDR2 sequences are MNHEY and SVGAGI. V lost 2 bases and J lost 3; bases outside the gene matches: 4. CDR3 region: CASSYGGENYEQYF. In DNA, the CDR3 is TGTGCCAGCAGTTACGGGGGGGAGAACTACGAGCAGTACTTC.

The chain uses TRBV18 and TRBJ2-3; D call uncertain. The V and J ends lost 3 bases and 0 bases respectively, with 7 bases between them. The CDR3 length is 14 residues. CDR1 KGHSH and CDR2 LQKENI come from the germline V gene. The CDR3 reads CASSPVQSTDTQYF. As DNA, the CDR3 is TGTGCCAGCTCACCGGTCCAGAGCACAGATACGCAGTATTTT.

The J gene is TRBJ1-2, the V gene TRBV3-1 (or the pseudogene TRBV3-2); 8 nucleotides agree with TRBD1. Germline-derived CDR1 and CDR2 are LGHDT and YNNKEL (reference sequence). The ends lost 3 bases at V and 3 bases at J; junction bases unmatched: 12. The CDR3 loop spans 17 amino acids. The CDR3 protein is CASSQGDRLPWDYGYTF. CDR3 coding DNA: TGTGCCAGCAGCCAGGGGGACAGGTTGCCTTGGGACTATGGCTACACCTTC.

The sample holds one count of this clone. V gene TRBV7-8 combines with J gene TRBJ2-7; TRBD2 agrees at 10 bases. Germline V gives CDR1 SGHVS, CDR2 FQNEAQ. V gave up 5 bases and J gave up 2 bases; unmatched junction bases: 6. The CDR3 contains 15 residues. The CDR3 loop is CASSPLAGIAYEQYF. CDR3 DNA: TGTGCCAGCAGCCCACTAGCGGGGATAGCCTACGAGCAGTACTTC.

A single count supports this clone. CDR3 sequence: CASSQRASYEQYF. For the CDR3, the DNA is TGTGCCAGCAGCCAGCGGGCCTCCTACGAGCAGTACTTC. The chain recombines TRBV7-2 with TRBJ2-7, with D perhaps matching TRBD2 (6 bases). V lost 5 bases to trimming and J lost 0 bases, with 8 bases between them. This CDR3 comprises 13 residues. Germline V gives CDR1 SGHTA, CDR2 FQGNSA.

This clone occurred once. The chain carries TRBV20-1 and TRBJ1-2; D is ambiguous. The length of the CDR3 is 11 residues. Germline-derived CDR1 and CDR2 are DFQATT and SNEGSKA (reference sequence). CDR3 in DNA: TGCAAAGGGAGGGCTAACTATGGCTACACCTTC. Translated: CKGRANYGYTF.

Only a few counts were recorded for this clone. The V gene is TRBV15, the J gene TRBJ1-5; weak D call: TRBD1 (6 bases). This CDR3 is 15 amino acids long. CDR1 is LNHNV and CDR2 is YYDKDF in the germline V gene (reference sequence). Deletions cut 1 base from V and 7 bases from J, with 14 bases between. The CDR3 loop reads CATSRVPGVGQPQHF. DNA of the CDR3: TGTGCCACCAGCAGAGTCCCAGGGGTAGGGCAGCCCCAGCATTTT. Using reference TRBV15 and TRBJ1-5 for the parts outside the CDR3, the full variable domain is DAMVIQNPRYQVTQFGKPVTLSCSQTLNHNVMYWYQQKSSQAPKLLFHYYDKDFNNEADTPDNFQSRRPNTSFCFLDIRSPGLGDTAMYLCATSRVPGVGQPQHFGDGTRLSIL.

V is TRBV3-1 (or the pseudogene TRBV3-2) and J is TRBJ2-6; D gene ambiguous. The germline gives CDR1 LGHDT, CDR2 YNNKEL (reference sequence). This CDR3 spans 14 amino acids. Trimming shortened V by 5 bases and J by 2 bases, and 7 bases separated the two germline ends. The CDR3 region has the DNA TGTGCCAGCAGCGGCCCCCCTGGGGCCAACGTCCTGACTTTC. This encodes CASSGPPGANVLTF.

CDR3 bases: TGTGCCATCAGCACCGGGACAGGTAATTCACCCCTCCACTTT. Protein product: CAISTGTGNSPLHF. This chain links TRBV10-3 with TRBJ1-6, with 8 positions matching TRBD1. V gave up 6 bases and J gave up 6 bases; unmatched junction bases: 4. The CDR3 consists of 14 residues. Germline values: CDR1 ENHRY, CDR2 SYGVKD.